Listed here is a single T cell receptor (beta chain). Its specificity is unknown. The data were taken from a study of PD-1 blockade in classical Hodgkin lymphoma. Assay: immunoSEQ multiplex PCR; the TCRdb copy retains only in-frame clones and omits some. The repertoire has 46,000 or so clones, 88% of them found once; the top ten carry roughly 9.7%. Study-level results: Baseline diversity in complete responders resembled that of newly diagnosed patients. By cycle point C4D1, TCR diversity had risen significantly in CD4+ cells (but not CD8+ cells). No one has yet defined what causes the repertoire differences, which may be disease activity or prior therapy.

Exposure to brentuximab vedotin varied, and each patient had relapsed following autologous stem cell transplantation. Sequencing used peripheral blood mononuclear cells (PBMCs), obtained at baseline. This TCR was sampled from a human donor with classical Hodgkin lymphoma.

CDR3 DNA sequence: TGTGCCAGCAGTACACTAGCGGGGGGTCACGAGCAGTACTTC. Amino acids: CASSTLAGGHEQYF. The chain is built from TRBV6-5 and TRBJ2-7; 12 bases agree with TRBD2. V dropped 5 bases and J dropped 5; count of bases not matched to a gene: 4. Germline lookup yields CDR1 MNHEY and CDR2 SVGAGI. The CDR3 spans 14 residues.